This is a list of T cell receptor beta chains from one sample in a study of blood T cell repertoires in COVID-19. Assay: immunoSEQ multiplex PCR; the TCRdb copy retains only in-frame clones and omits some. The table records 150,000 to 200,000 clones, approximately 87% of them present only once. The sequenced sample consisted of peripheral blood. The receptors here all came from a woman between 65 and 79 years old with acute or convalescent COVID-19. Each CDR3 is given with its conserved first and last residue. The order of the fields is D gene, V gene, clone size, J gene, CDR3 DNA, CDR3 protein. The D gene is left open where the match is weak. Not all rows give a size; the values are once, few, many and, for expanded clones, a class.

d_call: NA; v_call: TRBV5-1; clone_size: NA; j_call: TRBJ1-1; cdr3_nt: TGCGCCAGCAGCTTGGAGCGGGGAGCTGAAGCTTTCTTT; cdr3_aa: CASSLERGAEAFF
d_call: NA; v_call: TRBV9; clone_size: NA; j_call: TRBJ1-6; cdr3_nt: TGTGCCAGCAGCGTAGCAGGCTCCTATAATTCACCCCTCCACTTT; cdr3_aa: CASSVAGSYNSPLHF
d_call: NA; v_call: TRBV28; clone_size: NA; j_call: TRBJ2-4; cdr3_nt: TGTGCCAGCAGTTCCTTCCAAGGGGCAAACATTCAGTACTTC; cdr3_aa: CASSSFQGANIQYF
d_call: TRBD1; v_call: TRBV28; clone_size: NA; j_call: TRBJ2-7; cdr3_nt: TGTGCCAGCAGTCCCGCATCAGGACAGGGACCATACGAGCAGTACTTC; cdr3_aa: CASSPASGQGPYEQYF
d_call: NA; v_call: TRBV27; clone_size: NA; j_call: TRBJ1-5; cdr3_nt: TGTGCCAGCAGTTTCTCAGGTGTTAGCAATCAGCCCCAGCATTTT; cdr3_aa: CASSFSGVSNQPQHF
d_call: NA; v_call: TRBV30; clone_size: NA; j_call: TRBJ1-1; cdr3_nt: TGTGCCTGTACTTTCGGTAAGAACACTGAAGCTTTCTTT; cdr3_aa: CACTFGKNTEAFF
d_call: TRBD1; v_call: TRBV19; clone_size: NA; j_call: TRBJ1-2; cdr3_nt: TGTGCCAGTAGTACCGGGACAGGGAGCTATGGCTACACCTTC; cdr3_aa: CASSTGTGSYGYTF
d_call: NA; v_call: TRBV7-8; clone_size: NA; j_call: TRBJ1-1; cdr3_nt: TGTGCCAGCAGCTTACAACAGGTGTCCGGTGAAGCTTTCTTT; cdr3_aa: CASSLQQVSGEAFF
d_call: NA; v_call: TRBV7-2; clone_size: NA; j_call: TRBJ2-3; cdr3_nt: TGTGCCAGCAGCTTAGGAGGTACGACCACAGATACGCAGTATTTT; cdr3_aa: CASSLGGTTTDTQYF
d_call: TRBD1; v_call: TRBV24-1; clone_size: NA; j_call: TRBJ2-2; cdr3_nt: TGTGCCACCAGTGTCGACCCCGAGGGGGCCGCGAACACCGGGGAGCTGTTTTTT; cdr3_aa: CATSVDPEGAANTGELFF
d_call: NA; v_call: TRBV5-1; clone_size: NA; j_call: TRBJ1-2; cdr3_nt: TGCGCCAGCAGCTTGGCTACGACAGCTTACTATGGCTACACCTTC; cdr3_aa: CASSLATTAYYGYTF
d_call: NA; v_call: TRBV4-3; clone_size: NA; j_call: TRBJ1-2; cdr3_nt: TGCGCCAGCAGCCAAAGACTGCAGGGCAGCTATGGCTACACCTTC; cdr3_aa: CASSQRLQGSYGYTF
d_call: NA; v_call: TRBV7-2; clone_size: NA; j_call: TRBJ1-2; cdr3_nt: TGTGCCAGCACCCCAACCCTCCAGGGAACGAGTTATGGCTACACCTTC; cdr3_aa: CASTPTLQGTSYGYTF
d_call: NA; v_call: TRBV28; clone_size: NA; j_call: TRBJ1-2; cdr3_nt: TGTGCCAGCAATGGGGGGGCGGTCTATGGCTACACCTTC; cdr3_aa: CASNGGAVYGYTF
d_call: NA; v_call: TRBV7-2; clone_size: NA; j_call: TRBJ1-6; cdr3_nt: TGTGCCAGCAGCTTACCTCGGGGAGGGGCCTATTCACCCCTCCACTTT; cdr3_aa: CASSLPRGGAYSPLHF
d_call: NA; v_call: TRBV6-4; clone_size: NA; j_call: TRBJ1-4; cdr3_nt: TGTGGCCAGGGAGGGTTGGAAAAACTGTTTTTT; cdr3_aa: CGQGGLEKLFF
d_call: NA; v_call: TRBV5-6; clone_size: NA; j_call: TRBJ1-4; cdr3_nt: TGTGCCAGCAGCGCGGCGCTGCCTAATGAAAAACTGTTTTTT; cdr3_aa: CASSAALPNEKLFF
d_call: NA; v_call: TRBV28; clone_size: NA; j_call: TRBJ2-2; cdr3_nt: TGTGCCACATTCGGGGGACCCGGGGAGCTGTTTTTT; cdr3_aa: CATFGGPGELFF
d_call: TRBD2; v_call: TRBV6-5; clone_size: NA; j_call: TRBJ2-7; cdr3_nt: TGTGCCAGCAGTTACTCGGGACTAGCGGACTACGAGCAGTACTTC; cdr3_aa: CASSYSGLADYEQYF
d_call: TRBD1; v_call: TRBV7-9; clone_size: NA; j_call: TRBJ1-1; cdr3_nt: TGTGCCAGCAGGGGAGGACAGGGACCGAACACTGAAGCTTTCTTT; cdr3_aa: CASRGGQGPNTEAFF
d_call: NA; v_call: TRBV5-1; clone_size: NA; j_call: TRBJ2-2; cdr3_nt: TGCGCCAGCAGCTTGTTCGTCGGGTACTCCGGGGAGCTGTTTTTT; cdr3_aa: CASSLFVGYSGELFF
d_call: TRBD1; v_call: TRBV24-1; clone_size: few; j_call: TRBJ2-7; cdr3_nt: TGTGCCACCAGTGATCCTGGACAGGGGTTGGAGCAGTACTTC; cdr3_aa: CATSDPGQGLEQYF
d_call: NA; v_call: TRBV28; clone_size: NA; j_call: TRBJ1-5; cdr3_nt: TGTGCCAGCAGCAATCCCCAGCATTTT; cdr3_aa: CASSNPQHF
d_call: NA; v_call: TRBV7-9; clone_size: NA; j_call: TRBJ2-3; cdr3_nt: TGTGCCAGCAGGGGCAGGGTTTCCACAGATACGCAGTATTTT; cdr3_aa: CASRGRVSTDTQYF
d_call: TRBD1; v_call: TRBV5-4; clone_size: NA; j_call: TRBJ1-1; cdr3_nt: TGTGCCAGCAGCTTGGAGTACAGGGGTACTGAAGCTTTCTTT; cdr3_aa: CASSLEYRGTEAFF
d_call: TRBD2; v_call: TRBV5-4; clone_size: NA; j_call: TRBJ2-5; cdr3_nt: TGTGCCAGCAGCCCGGGACTAAAGGAGACCCAGTACTTC; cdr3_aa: CASSPGLKETQYF
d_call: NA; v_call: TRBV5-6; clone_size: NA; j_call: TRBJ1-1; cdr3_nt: TGTGCCAGCAGCAACACACGCGGATACACTGAAGCTTTCTTT; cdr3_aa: CASSNTRGYTEAFF
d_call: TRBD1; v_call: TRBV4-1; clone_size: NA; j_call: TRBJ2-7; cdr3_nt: TGCGCCAGCAGCCAAGGGGACAGCCGCTACGAGCAGTACTTC; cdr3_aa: CASSQGDSRYEQYF
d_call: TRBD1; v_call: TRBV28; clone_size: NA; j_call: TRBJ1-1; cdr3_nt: TGTGCCAGCAGTTTACACAGGGGTTACACTGAAGCTTTCTTT; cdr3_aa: CASSLHRGYTEAFF
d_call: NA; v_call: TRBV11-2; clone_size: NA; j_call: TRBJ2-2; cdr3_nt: TGTGCCAGCATCCCATTCTCTCGGCACCGGGGCACCGGGGAGCTGTTTTTT; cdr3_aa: CASIPFSRHRGTGELFF
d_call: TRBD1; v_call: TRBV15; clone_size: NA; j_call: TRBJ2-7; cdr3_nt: TGTGCCACCAGCAGGGGTGGGGGACAGGGAAGTTTCGACGAGCAGTACTTC; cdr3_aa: CATSRGGGQGSFDEQYF
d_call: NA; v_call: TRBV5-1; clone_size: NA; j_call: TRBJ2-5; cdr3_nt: TGCGCCAGCAGCTGGCCCTCGGAGACCCAGTACTTC; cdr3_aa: CASSWPSETQYF
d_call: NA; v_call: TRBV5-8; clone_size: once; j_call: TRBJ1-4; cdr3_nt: TGTGCCAGCAGCTTGGGGACAGTTACTAATGAAAAACTGTTTTTT; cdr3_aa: CASSLGTVTNEKLFF
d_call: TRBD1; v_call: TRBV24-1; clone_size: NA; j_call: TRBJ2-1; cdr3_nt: TGTGCCACCAGTGATCCCGGGACAGGACTCAATGAGCAGTTCTTC; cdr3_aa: CATSDPGTGLNEQFF
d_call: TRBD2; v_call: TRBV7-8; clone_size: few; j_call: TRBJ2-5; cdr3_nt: TGTGCCAGCAGCTTACCCCGGATGGGAGGGCCAGGCCTCGACTTC; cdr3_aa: CASSLPRMGGPGLDF
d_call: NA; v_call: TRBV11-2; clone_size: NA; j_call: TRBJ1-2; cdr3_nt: TGTGCCAGCAGCTTACGGAGGGTAACAGAAAACTATGGCTACACCTTC; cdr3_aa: CASSLRRVTENYGYTF
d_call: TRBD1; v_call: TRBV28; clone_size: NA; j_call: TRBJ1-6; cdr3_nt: TGTGCCAGCAGTTTAGGGGGACAGGTATCACCCCTCCACTTT; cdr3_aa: CASSLGGQVSPLHF
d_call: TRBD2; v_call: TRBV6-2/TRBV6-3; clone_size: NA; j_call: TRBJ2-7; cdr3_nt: TGTGCCAGCAGTTCAGCGGGGGAGAACGAGCAGTACTTC; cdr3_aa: CASSSAGENEQYF
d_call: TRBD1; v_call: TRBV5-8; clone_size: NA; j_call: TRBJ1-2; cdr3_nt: TGTGCCAGCAGCCGACTTTGGGACAGGGTCTATGGCTACACCTTC; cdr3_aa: CASSRLWDRVYGYTF
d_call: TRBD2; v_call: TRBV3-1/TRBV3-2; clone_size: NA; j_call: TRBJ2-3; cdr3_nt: TGTGCCAGCAGGCCGCGGGGGATCACAGATACGCAGTATTTT; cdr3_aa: CASRPRGITDTQYF
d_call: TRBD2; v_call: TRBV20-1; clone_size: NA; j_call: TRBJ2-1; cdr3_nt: TGCAGTGCTAGTCCCCTGACTAGCGTCAGCAATGAGCAGTTCTTC; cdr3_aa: CSASPLTSVSNEQFF
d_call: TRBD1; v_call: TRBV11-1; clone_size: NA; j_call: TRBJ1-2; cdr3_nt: TGTGCCAGCAGCGCCCGACAGGGGGCCGTTTCCTATGGCTACACCTTC; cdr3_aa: CASSARQGAVSYGYTF
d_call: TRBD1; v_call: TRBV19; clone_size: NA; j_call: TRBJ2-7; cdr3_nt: TGTCCACATAGTCCGAAAAGACAGGGGGGAATTGCCTACGAGCAGTACTTC; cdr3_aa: CPHSPKRQGGIAYEQYF
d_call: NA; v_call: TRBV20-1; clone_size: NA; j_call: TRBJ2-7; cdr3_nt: TGCAGTGCTAGCTCCCCTACCGAGCAGTACTTC; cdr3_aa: CSASSPTEQYF
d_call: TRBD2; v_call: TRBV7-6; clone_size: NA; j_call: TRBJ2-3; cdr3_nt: TGTGCCAGCAGCTTGACTAGCGGGAGGGATACGCAGTATTTT; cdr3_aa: CASSLTSGRDTQYF
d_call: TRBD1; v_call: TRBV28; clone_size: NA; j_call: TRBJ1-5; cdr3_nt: TGTGCCAGCAGTCCACCGGGACAGCTCTCGGGCAATCAGCCCCAGCATTTT; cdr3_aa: CASSPPGQLSGNQPQHF
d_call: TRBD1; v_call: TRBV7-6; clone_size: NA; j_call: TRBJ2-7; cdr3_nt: TGTGCCAGCAGCGCCCAGACAGGGGGCTGGTACGAGCAGTACTTC; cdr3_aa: CASSAQTGGWYEQYF
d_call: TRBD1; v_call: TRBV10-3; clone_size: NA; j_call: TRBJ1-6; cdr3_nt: TGTGCCATCAGTGAGAACTCGGGACAGGCAGGCTCACCCCTCCACTTT; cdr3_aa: CAISENSGQAGSPLHF
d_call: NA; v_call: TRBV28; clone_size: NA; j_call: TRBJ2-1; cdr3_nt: TGTGCCAGCAGTTTAGGCCATGAGCAGTTCTTC; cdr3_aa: CASSLGHEQFF
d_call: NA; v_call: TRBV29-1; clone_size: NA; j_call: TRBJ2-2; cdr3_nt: TGCAGCGTGCCCATTTCACAGGGGGGGCGCGACACCGGGGAGCTGTTTTTT; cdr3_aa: CSVPISQGGRDTGELFF
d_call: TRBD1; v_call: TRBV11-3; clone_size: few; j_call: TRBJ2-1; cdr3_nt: TGTGCCAGCGGGACAGGGAGACGGAATGAGCAGTTCTTC; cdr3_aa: CASGTGRRNEQFF